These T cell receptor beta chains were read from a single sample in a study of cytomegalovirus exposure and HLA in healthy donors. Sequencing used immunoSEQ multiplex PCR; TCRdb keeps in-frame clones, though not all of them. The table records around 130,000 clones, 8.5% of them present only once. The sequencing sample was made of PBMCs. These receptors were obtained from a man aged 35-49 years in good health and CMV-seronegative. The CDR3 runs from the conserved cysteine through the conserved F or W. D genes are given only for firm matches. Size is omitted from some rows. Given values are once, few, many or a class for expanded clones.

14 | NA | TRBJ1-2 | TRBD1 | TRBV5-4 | TGTGCCAGCAGTCGGGACAGTAGAAACTATGGCTACACCTTC | CASSRDSRNYGYTF
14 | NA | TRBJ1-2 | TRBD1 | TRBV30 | TGTGCCTTAGACCGGGGGACAGACTTCCTTGGCTACACCTTC | CALDRGTDFLGYTF
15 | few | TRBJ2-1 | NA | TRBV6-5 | TGTGCCAGCAGCTACAGGGTCGGGAATTACAATGAGCAGTTCTTC | CASSYRVGNYNEQFF
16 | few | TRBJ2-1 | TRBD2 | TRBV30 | TGTGCCTGGAGTCGCGGGACTAGCGGGGGGACCGATGAGCAGTTCTTC | CAWSRGTSGGTDEQFF
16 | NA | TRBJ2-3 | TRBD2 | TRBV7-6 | TGTGCCAGCAGCGAACTGCGGGGGGGCAGCACAGATACGCAGTATTTT | CASSELRGGSTDTQYF
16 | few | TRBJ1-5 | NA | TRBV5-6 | TGTGCCAGCAGCCTGACGACAGCCTATAGCAATCAGCCCCAGCATTTT | CASSLTTAYSNQPQHF
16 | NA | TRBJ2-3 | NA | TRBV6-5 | TGTGCCAGCAGTTACTCGAGATTAGCGGCCACAGATACGCAGTATTTT | CASSYSRLAATDTQYF
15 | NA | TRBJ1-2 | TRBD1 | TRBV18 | TGTGCCAGCTCATCAGGGACAGGGGGCAGCTATGGCTACACCTTC | CASSSGTGGSYGYTF
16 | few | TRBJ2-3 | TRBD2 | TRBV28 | TGTGCCAGCAGTTTATCGGGACTAGCGGGGGCCTGGGGGCAGTATTTT | CASSLSGLAGAWGQYF
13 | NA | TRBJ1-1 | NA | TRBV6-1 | TGTGCCAGCAGTGAGTGGGGAGGGAAGGAAGCTTTCTTT | CASSEWGGKEAFF
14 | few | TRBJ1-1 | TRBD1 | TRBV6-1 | TGTGCCAGCAGTATGACAGGGGGGAACACTGAAGCTTTCTTT | CASSMTGGNTEAFF
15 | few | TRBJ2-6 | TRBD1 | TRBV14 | TGTGCCAGCAGCCAAGGACAGGGCTTTTCTTCCGTCCTGACTTTC | CASSQGQGFSSVLTF
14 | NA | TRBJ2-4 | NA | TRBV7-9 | TGTGCCAGCAGCTTAGCAGGGGTCGGAAACATTCAGTACTTC | CASSLAGVGNIQYF
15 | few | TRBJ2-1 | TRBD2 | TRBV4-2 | TGTGCCAGCAGCCAAGGGTATCGGGGGGGCTATGAGCAGTTCTTC | CASSQGYRGGYEQFF
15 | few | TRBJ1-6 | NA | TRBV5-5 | TGTGCCAGCAGCGGTGAGAGCTCCTATAATTCACCCCTCCACTTT | CASSGESSYNSPLHF
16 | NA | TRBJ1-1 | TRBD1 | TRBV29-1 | TGCAGCGTTGGGTACCCATTTGACAGGGGATTTACTGAAGCTTTCTTT | CSVGYPFDRGFTEAFF
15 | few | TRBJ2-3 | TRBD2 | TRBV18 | TGTGCCAGCTCACCAGGACTAGCGGGCACAGATACGCAGTATTTT | CASSPGLAGTDTQYF
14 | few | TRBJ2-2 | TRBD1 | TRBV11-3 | TGTGCCAGCAGTCCAAGGACAGGGACCGGGGAGCTGTTTTTT | CASSPRTGTGELFF
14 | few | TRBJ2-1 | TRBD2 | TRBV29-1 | TGCAGCGTCGTTCCAGGACTAGAAAACAATGAGCAGTTCTTC | CSVVPGLENNEQFF
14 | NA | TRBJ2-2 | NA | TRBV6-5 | TGTGCCAGCAGTTACGTGCCGCGCACCGGGGAGCTGTTTTTT | CASSYVPRTGELFF
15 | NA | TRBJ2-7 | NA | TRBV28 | TGTGCCAGCAGTAGTGGACAGAAAATACCCTACGAGCAGTACTTC | CASSSGQKIPYEQYF
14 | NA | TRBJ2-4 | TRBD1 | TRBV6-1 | TGTGCCAGCAGTGGACAGGGGGAGGCGGACATTCAGTACTTC | CASSGQGEADIQYF
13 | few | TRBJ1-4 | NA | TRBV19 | TGTGCCAGTAGTAATACAGAGAATGAAAAACTGTTTTTT | CASSNTENEKLFF
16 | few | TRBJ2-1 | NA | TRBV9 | TGTGCCAGCAGCGTAGAATCGCTCAGAACCTACAATGAGCAGTTCTTC | CASSVESLRTYNEQFF
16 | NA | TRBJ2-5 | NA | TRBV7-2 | TGTGCCAGCAGCTTAGGAGGGGGGGTTGCATTGAAGACCCAGTACTTC | CASSLGGGVALKTQYF
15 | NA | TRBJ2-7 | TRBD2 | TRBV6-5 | TGTGCCAGCAGTCCTGATAGCGGGAGCCACTACGAGCAGTACTTC | CASSPDSGSHYEQYF
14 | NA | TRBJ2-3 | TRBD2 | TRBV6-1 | TGTGCCACCAAGGGACTAGTTAGCACAGATACGCAGTATTTT | CATKGLVSTDTQYF
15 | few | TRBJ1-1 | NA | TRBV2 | TGTGCCAGCAGTGAAGATCTGGCTCTGAACACTGAAGCTTTCTTT | CASSEDLALNTEAFF
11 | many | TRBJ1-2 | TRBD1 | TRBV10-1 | TGCGCCAGCAGCCAGGGGGGTGGCTACACCTTC | CASSQGGGYTF
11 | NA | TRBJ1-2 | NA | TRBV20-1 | TGCAGTCGGCTAGCTAACTATGGCTACACCTTC | CSRLANYGYTF
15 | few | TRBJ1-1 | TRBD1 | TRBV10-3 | TGTGCCATCAGCGTATCCGGGACAGTGAACACTGAAGCTTTCTTT | CAISVSGTVNTEAFF
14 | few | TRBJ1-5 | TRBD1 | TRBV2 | TGTGCCAGCAGAGTAGACAGGGGGTATCAGCCCCAGCATTTT | CASRVDRGYQPQHF
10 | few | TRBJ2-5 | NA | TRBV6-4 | TGTGCCAGCAGGCGGGGACGGAGAGACTTC | CASRRGRRDF
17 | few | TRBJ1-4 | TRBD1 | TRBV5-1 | TGCGCCAGCAGCTCTTCGACAGGGGGCGCAGGGGTTGAAAAACTGTTTTTT | CASSSSTGGAGVEKLFF
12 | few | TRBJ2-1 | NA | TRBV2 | TGTGCCAGCAGTGAAAGAGGGTATGAGCAGTTCTTC | CASSERGYEQFF
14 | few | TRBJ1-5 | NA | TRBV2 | TGTGCCAGCAGTCCACCGGGAGGCAATCAGCCCCAGCATTTT | CASSPPGGNQPQHF
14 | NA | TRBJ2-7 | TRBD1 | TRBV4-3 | TGCGCCAGACCTGTACCGGGACAGGGGGACGAGAAGTACTTT | CARPVPGQGDEKYF
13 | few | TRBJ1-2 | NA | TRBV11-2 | TGTGCCAGCAGCTTAGGGGAGGGCGGCGGCTACACCTTC | CASSLGEGGGYTF
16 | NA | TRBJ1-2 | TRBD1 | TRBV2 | TGTGCCAGCAGTGAAGGGGGACAGGGGATTGTCTATGGCTACACCTTC | CASSEGGQGIVYGYTF
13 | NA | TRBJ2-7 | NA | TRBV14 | TGTGCCAGCAGCCTCGGTTTCGGGGACGAGCAGTACTTC | CASSLGFGDEQYF
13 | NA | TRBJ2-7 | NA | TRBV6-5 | TGTGCCAGCAGCTTAACAGGGAACTACGAGCAGTACTTC | CASSLTGNYEQYF
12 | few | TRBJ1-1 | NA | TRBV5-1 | TGCGCCAGCAGCTCCGCCCGGGGGGAAGCTTTCTTT | CASSSARGEAFF
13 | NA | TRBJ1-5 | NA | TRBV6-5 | TGTGCCAGCAGCCTCCGGGAGTCCCAGCCCCAGCATTTT | CASSLRESQPQHF
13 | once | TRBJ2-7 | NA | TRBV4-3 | TGCGCCAGCAGCCAAGGCACTAGCTACGAGCAGTACTTC | CASSQGTSYEQYF
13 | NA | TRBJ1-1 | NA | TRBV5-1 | TGCGCCAGCAGCTTACGGCCGGGGGCTGAAGCTTTCTTT | CASSLRPGAEAFF
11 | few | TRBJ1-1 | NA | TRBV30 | TGTGCCTGGAGTGGAGGTGCTGAAGCTTTCTTT | CAWSGGAEAFF
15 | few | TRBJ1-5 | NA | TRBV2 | TGTGCCAGCAGTGAACTATTAGTATCAAATCAGCCCCAGCATTTT | CASSELLVSNQPQHF
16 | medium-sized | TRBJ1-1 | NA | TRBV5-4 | TGTGCCAGCAGCCGAGCGGGCGGAGCGTTAAACACTGAAGCTTTCTTT | CASSRAGGALNTEAFF
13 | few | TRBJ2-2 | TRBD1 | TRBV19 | TGTGCCAGTAGGGACAGGGCCACCGGGGAGCTGTTTTTT | CASRDRATGELFF
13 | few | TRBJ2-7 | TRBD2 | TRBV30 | TGTGCCTGGGACCGGGGGGGCGGGGGCGAGCAGTACTTC | CAWDRGGGGEQYF
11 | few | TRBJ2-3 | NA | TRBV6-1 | TGTGCCAGCAGTGAAGCAGAAAGCCGGGGATTT | CASSEAESRGF
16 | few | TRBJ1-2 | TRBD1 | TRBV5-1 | TGCGCCAGCAGCTTGGAGGGGACAGGGTACGGCTATGGCTACACCTTC | CASSLEGTGYGYGYTF